These T cell receptor beta chains were read from a single sample in a study of blood T cell repertoires in COVID-19. Repertoires were generated with immunoSEQ multiplex PCR, while TCRdb's copy carries only in-frame clones and drops some. The profile covers 20,000 to 25,000 clones, with 60% to 85% appearing a single time and around 13% taken by the ten largest. The sample was peripheral blood. Receptors originate from a man aged 60-69 years with active COVID-19. CDR3s include the opening cysteine and the closing phenylalanine or tryptophan. The order of the fields is J gene, V gene, clone size, D gene, CDR3 protein, CDR3 DNA. A D gene is named only where the DNA matches it firmly. Clone size is shown for a subset of rows, as once, few, many or a class of expanded clone.

J gene: TRBJ2-2
V gene: TRBV6-5
clone size: -
D gene: -
CDR3 protein: CASKFGLPSGELFF
CDR3 DNA: TGTGCCAGCAAATTCGGACTCCCCTCCGGGGAGCTGTTTTTT

J gene: TRBJ2-5
V gene: TRBV6-5
clone size: -
D gene: TRBD2
CDR3 protein: CASSWAGAGETQYF
CDR3 DNA: TGTGCCAGCAGTTGGGCGGGAGCAGGTGAGACCCAGTACTTC

J gene: TRBJ1-4
V gene: TRBV28
clone size: -
D gene: -
CDR3 protein: CASRSPGQGHEKLFF
CDR3 DNA: TGTGCCAGCAGGTCCCCGGGGCAGGGGCACGAAAAACTGTTTTTT

J gene: TRBJ2-1
V gene: TRBV19
clone size: -
D gene: TRBD2
CDR3 protein: CASSLSTSGSSYNEQFF
CDR3 DNA: TGTGCCAGTAGCCTTTCCACTAGCGGCAGCTCCTACAATGAGCAGTTCTTC

J gene: TRBJ2-3
V gene: TRBV5-1
clone size: once
D gene: -
CDR3 protein: CASSSPPSDTQYF
CDR3 DNA: TGCGCCAGCAGTTCCCCTCCCTCGGATACGCAGTATTTT

J gene: TRBJ1-3
V gene: TRBV6-2/TRBV6-3
clone size: -
D gene: -
CDR3 protein: CASSRRPGGGNTIYF
CDR3 DNA: TGTGCCAGCAGTCGCCGGCCCGGAGGGGGAAACACCATATATTTT

J gene: TRBJ2-1
V gene: TRBV2
clone size: -
D gene: -
CDR3 protein: CASSEVASRQFF
CDR3 DNA: TGTGCCAGCAGTGAAGTGGCTAGTCGGCAGTTCTTC

J gene: TRBJ2-5
V gene: TRBV3-1/TRBV3-2
clone size: -
D gene: TRBD2
CDR3 protein: CASSHSSGQETQYF
CDR3 DNA: TGTGCCAGCAGCCATTCTAGCGGGCAAGAGACCCAGTACTTC

J gene: TRBJ1-1
V gene: TRBV6-1
clone size: medium-sized
D gene: -
CDR3 protein: CASSDRGEAFF
CDR3 DNA: TGTGCCAGCAGTGACAGGGGTGAAGCTTTCTTT

J gene: TRBJ2-7
V gene: TRBV7-9
clone size: -
D gene: TRBD1
CDR3 protein: CASRSTGDEQYF
CDR3 DNA: TGTGCCAGCAGGTCGACAGGGGACGAGCAGTACTTC

J gene: TRBJ2-2
V gene: TRBV9
clone size: -
D gene: TRBD2
CDR3 protein: CASSVGPGLATSRELFF
CDR3 DNA: TGTGCCAGCAGCGTAGGACCGGGACTAGCGACGAGCCGGGAGCTGTTTTTT

J gene: TRBJ2-2
V gene: TRBV7-8
clone size: -
D gene: -
CDR3 protein: CASSLVGGTRELFF
CDR3 DNA: TGTGCCAGCAGCTTAGTTGGAGGAACTAGGGAGCTGTTTTTT

J gene: TRBJ2-7
V gene: TRBV14
clone size: -
D gene: -
CDR3 protein: CASSQAYYEQYF
CDR3 DNA: TGTGCCAGCAGCCAAGCCTACTACGAGCAGTACTTC

J gene: TRBJ2-1
V gene: TRBV3-1/TRBV3-2
clone size: -
D gene: TRBD2
CDR3 protein: CASSQFHFGVLERGAEQFF
CDR3 DNA: TGTGCCAGCAGCCAATTCCACTTCGGGGTACTGGAGCGGGGCGCTGAGCAGTTCTTC

J gene: TRBJ2-2
V gene: TRBV23-1
clone size: -
D gene: -
CDR3 protein: CASKVRQNTGELFF
CDR3 DNA: TGCGCCAGCAAGGTCAGGCAGAACACCGGGGAGCTGTTTTTT

J gene: TRBJ2-7
V gene: TRBV18
clone size: -
D gene: TRBD1
CDR3 protein: CASSRGQGGFEQYF
CDR3 DNA: TGTGCCAGCTCACGAGGACAGGGCGGGTTCGAGCAGTACTTC

J gene: TRBJ2-7
V gene: TRBV9
clone size: -
D gene: TRBD1
CDR3 protein: CASSVASDRVNEQYF
CDR3 DNA: TGTGCCAGCAGCGTAGCATCGGACAGGGTGAACGAGCAGTACTTC

J gene: TRBJ2-5
V gene: TRBV6-6
clone size: -
D gene: -
CDR3 protein: CASSSAQGAGRETQYF
CDR3 DNA: TGTGCCAGCAGTTCTGCTCAAGGGGCTGGGCGAGAGACCCAGTACTTC

J gene: TRBJ2-7
V gene: TRBV5-8
clone size: -
D gene: TRBD1
CDR3 protein: CASRFGTGGTYEQYF
CDR3 DNA: TGTGCCAGCAGATTTGGGACAGGGGGAACCTACGAGCAGTACTTC

J gene: TRBJ2-1
V gene: TRBV9
clone size: -
D gene: TRBD2
CDR3 protein: CASSPRGLAGVHEQFF
CDR3 DNA: TGTGCTAGCAGCCCTAGGGGGCTAGCGGGAGTTCATGAGCAGTTCTTC

J gene: TRBJ2-7
V gene: TRBV5-4
clone size: -
D gene: TRBD1
CDR3 protein: CASSSPPGQGGYEQYF
CDR3 DNA: TGTGCCAGCAGTTCTCCACCGGGACAGGGAGGCTACGAGCAGTACTTC

J gene: TRBJ2-3
V gene: TRBV4-1
clone size: -
D gene: TRBD2
CDR3 protein: CASSQEASGWATDTQYF
CDR3 DNA: TGCGCCAGCAGCCAAGAAGCTAGCGGGTGGGCCACAGATACGCAGTATTTT

J gene: TRBJ2-1
V gene: TRBV11-2
clone size: -
D gene: -
CDR3 protein: CASSLNRDFPLKQFF
CDR3 DNA: TGTGCCAGCAGTTTAAACCGGGACTTCCCCCTAAAGCAGTTCTTC

J gene: TRBJ2-7
V gene: TRBV5-6
clone size: -
D gene: TRBD1
CDR3 protein: CASSLDRTGGTGGNEQYF
CDR3 DNA: TGTGCCAGCAGCTTGGACAGGACAGGGGGCACTGGTGGCAACGAGCAGTACTTC

J gene: TRBJ2-3
V gene: TRBV5-1
clone size: once
D gene: -
CDR3 protein: CASSLERTDTQYF
CDR3 DNA: TGCGCCAGCAGCTTGGAGAGAACAGATACGCAGTATTTT

J gene: TRBJ2-4
V gene: TRBV27
clone size: few
D gene: -
CDR3 protein: CASRQGSTSGNIQYF
CDR3 DNA: TGTGCCAGCCGACAGGGGTCGACTAGCGGAAACATTCAGTACTTC

J gene: TRBJ1-1
V gene: TRBV15
clone size: -
D gene: -
CDR3 protein: CATSRAGTYNTEAFF
CDR3 DNA: TGTGCCACCAGCAGAGCCGGGACATATAACACTGAAGCTTTCTTT

J gene: TRBJ2-3
V gene: TRBV6-1
clone size: -
D gene: TRBD2
CDR3 protein: CASSELAGEGNTQYF
CDR3 DNA: TGTGCCAGCAGTGAACTAGCGGGAGAGGGGAATACGCAGTATTTT

J gene: TRBJ2-5
V gene: TRBV28
clone size: -
D gene: -
CDR3 protein: CASSRAQGRVRPQETQYF
CDR3 DNA: TGTGCCAGCAGTCGGGCCCAGGGGCGAGTGCGACCACAAGAGACCCAGTACTTC

J gene: TRBJ1-1
V gene: TRBV11-2
clone size: -
D gene: -
CDR3 protein: CASSQQGNTEAFF
CDR3 DNA: TGTGCCAGCAGCCAACAGGGGAACACTGAAGCTTTCTTT

J gene: TRBJ2-5
V gene: TRBV6-5
clone size: few
D gene: -
CDR3 protein: CASSYSIGGTQYF
CDR3 DNA: TGTGCCAGCAGTTACTCGATCGGAGGGACCCAGTACTTC

J gene: TRBJ2-4
V gene: TRBV19
clone size: -
D gene: TRBD1
CDR3 protein: CARGQGSKNIQYF
CDR3 DNA: TGTGCCCGGGGACAGGGCTCCAAAAACATTCAGTACTTC

J gene: TRBJ2-7
V gene: TRBV5-1
clone size: once
D gene: TRBD2
CDR3 protein: CASSPLTSGDPRTYEQYF
CDR3 DNA: TGCGCCAGCAGCCCGCTAACTAGCGGGGACCCTCGAACCTACGAGCAGTACTTC

J gene: TRBJ1-1
V gene: TRBV6-6
clone size: medium-sized
D gene: -
CDR3 protein: CASSYSDREAFF
CDR3 DNA: TGTGCCAGCAGTTACTCCGACAGGGAAGCTTTCTTT

J gene: TRBJ1-2
V gene: TRBV15
clone size: once
D gene: -
CDR3 protein: CATSRPYQGIYGYTF
CDR3 DNA: TGTGCCACCAGCAGACCCTATCAGGGGATTTATGGCTACACCTTC

J gene: TRBJ2-1
V gene: TRBV18
clone size: once
D gene: -
CDR3 protein: CTGAGRNEQFF
CDR3 DNA: TGTACGGGAGCCGGAAGGAATGAGCAGTTCTTC

J gene: TRBJ2-2
V gene: TRBV7-2
clone size: once
D gene: -
CDR3 protein: CASSLLDSPLLFF
CDR3 DNA: TGTGCCAGCAGCTTGCTCGACTCTCCTCTGTTGTTTTTT

J gene: TRBJ2-7
V gene: TRBV3-1/TRBV3-2
clone size: -
D gene: TRBD2
CDR3 protein: CASSQGGASGRAHEQYF
CDR3 DNA: TGTGCCAGCAGCCAAGGGGGGGCTAGCGGGAGGGCTCACGAGCAGTACTTC

J gene: TRBJ2-7
V gene: TRBV6-6
clone size: -
D gene: -
CDR3 protein: CASSYDYLGEQYF
CDR3 DNA: TGTGCCAGCAGTTACGACTACCTTGGAGAGCAGTACTTC

J gene: TRBJ2-1
V gene: TRBV11-2
clone size: -
D gene: TRBD2
CDR3 protein: CASSLDGSTSDSSYNEQFF
CDR3 DNA: TGTGCCAGCAGCTTAGATGGAAGTACTAGCGACAGCTCCTACAATGAGCAGTTCTTC

J gene: TRBJ2-7
V gene: TRBV7-8
clone size: few
D gene: TRBD2
CDR3 protein: CASSPRASGVGEQYF
CDR3 DNA: TGTGCCAGCAGCCCACGGGCTAGCGGGGTCGGAGAGCAGTACTTC

J gene: TRBJ2-3
V gene: TRBV5-5
clone size: -
D gene: TRBD2
CDR3 protein: CASSGGLAGGPGDTQYF
CDR3 DNA: TGTGCCAGCAGCGGGGGACTAGCGGGAGGGCCGGGAGATACGCAGTATTTT

J gene: TRBJ1-1
V gene: TRBV19
clone size: -
D gene: -
CDR3 protein: CASSTGRDKFSPEAFF
CDR3 DNA: TGTGCCAGTAGTACAGGTCGGGACAAATTCTCGCCTGAAGCTTTCTTT

J gene: TRBJ1-1
V gene: TRBV21-1
clone size: -
D gene: -
CDR3 protein: CASSNILNTEAFF
CDR3 DNA: TGTGCCAGCAGCAATATCCTGAACACTGAAGCTTTCTTT